The 14 T cell receptor beta chains listed next were all sequenced from one sample in a study of identical twins. Via MiXCR, TCRdb re-called the 5' RACE reads, giving one row per CDR3 protein. The profile shows about 900,000 distinct CDR3 sequences, about 12% of them singletons. The same specimen was also included in a second study, on yellow fever vaccine responses in identical twins.

What was sequenced was PBMCs. The receptors shown here come from a woman in her late teens or twenties in good health.

J is TRBJ1-5 and V is TRBV6-1; 7 bases agree with TRBD1. The germline V gene has CDR1 MNHNS and CDR2 SASEGT. After removal of 6 bases from V and 6 bases from J, the junction contained 11 bases not matched to a gene. The CDR3 length is 15 residues. CDR3 DNA sequence: TGTGCCAGCAGAGGGGGCGACAGGGATCGTCAGCCCCAGCATTTT. It is translated as CASRGGDRDRQPQHF.

A few counts support this clonotype. The chain couples TRBV20-1 to TRBJ2-7, with D maybe TRBD1 (5 bases). V was shortened by 4 bases and J by 2 bases, with 9 bases between the two germline ends. Germline V gene data show CDR1 as DFQATT and CDR2 as SNEGSKA (reference sequence). The CDR3 has 12 residues. This CDR3 reads CSANKGPYEQYF. For the CDR3, the DNA is TGCAGTGCTAACAAGGGGCCCTACGAGCAGTACTTC.

The CDR3 DNA is TGTGCCAGCAGCTTCGGCTCCAACAACTACGAGCAGTACTTC. It is translated as CASSFGSNNYEQYF. This rearrangement joins TRBV7-3 to TRBJ2-7; D gene unclear. Germline V gives CDR1 SGHTA, CDR2 FQGTGA. The CDR3 runs to 14 residues. V was clipped by 3 bases and J by 3 bases, with 12 bases between them. Full variable domain (rest looked up from reference TRBV7-3 and TRBJ2-7): GAGVSQTPSNKVTEKGKYVELRCDPISGHTALYWYRQSLGQGPEFLIYFQGTGAADDSGLPNDRFFAVRPEGSVSTLKIQRTERGDSAVYLCASSFGSNNYEQYFGPGTRLTVT.

This clonotype showed up just a few times. This chain links TRBV5-6 with TRBJ1-5; 10 nucleotides align to TRBD1. The V segment lost 4 bases and the J segment 4 bases; nucleotides outside the gene matches: 11. The CDR3 length is 17 residues. The germline gives CDR1 SGHDT, CDR2 YYEEEE. The chain's CDR3 is CASSLKTGGKLNQPQHF. The CDR3 region has the DNA TGTGCCAGCAGCCTTAAGACAGGGGGCAAGCTGAATCAGCCCCAGCATTTT.

The sample holds many counts of this clonotype. J is TRBJ2-4 and V is TRBV12-3 or TRBV12-4; D is ambiguous. CDR3 length: 14 residues. V was cut by 1 base and J by 9 bases, with 13 bases left in between. CDR3 in amino acids: CASSLGSRVGIQYF. The CDR3, as DNA: TGTGCCAGCAGTTTAGGTTCTAGGGTAGGCATTCAGTACTTC.

This clonotype was observed a few times. J is TRBJ2-2 and V is TRBV14; perhaps D is TRBD1 or TRBD2 (7 bases each). Looked up from germline, CDR1 is SGHDN and CDR2 is FVKESK. Between the trimmed V and J ends, which lost 1 base and 0 bases, there was a span of 18 bases. The CDR3 spans 19 residues. The CDR3 spells CASSQGQGGGTANTGELFF. The CDR3 coding sequence is TGTGCCAGCAGCCAAGGACAGGGAGGGGGTACAGCGAACACCGGGGAGCTGTTTTTT. The complete variable domain, with remaining parts taken from reference TRBV14 and TRBJ2-2, reads EAGVTQFPSHSVIEKGQTVTLRCDPISGHDNLYWYRRVMGKEIKFLLHFVKESKQDESGMPNNRFLAERTGGTYSTLKVQPAELEDSGVYFCASSQGQGGGTANTGELFFGEGSRLTVL.

This chain connects TRBV21-1 to TRBJ2-7; no DNA check was done on the table's D call, TRBD1. TRBV21-1 is annotated as a pseudogene. The CDR3 has 15 residues. Here the CDR3 DNA reads TGTGCCAGCAGCAAAGAGGGGGGAGGCGACTACGAGCAGTACTTC. Its translation: CASSKEGGGDYEQYF.

Only a few counts were recorded for this clonotype. V is TRBV5-1 and J is TRBJ2-3; D not certain. Germline loops: CDR1 SGHRS, CDR2 YFSETQ. The CDR3 is made up of 13 amino acids. V was cut by 0 bases and J by 3 bases, with 5 bases left in between. CDR3 DNA: TGCGCCAGCAGCTTGGTCGCGACAGATACGCAGTATTTT. This gives the protein CASSLVATDTQYF.

V and J are TRBV24-1 and TRBJ1-6; a possible D gene is TRBD1 (6 bases). The CDR3 has 15 amino acids. Germline CDR1 reads KGHDR; CDR2 reads SFDVKD. Trimming took off 1 base at V and 7 bases at J, with 10 bases between the two ends. CDR3 amino acids: CATSDFGGHNSPLHF. In DNA, the CDR3 is TGTGCCACCAGTGATTTCGGGGGCCACAATTCACCCCTCCACTTT.

This clonotype was picked up many times. The chain links TRBV6-5 to TRBJ2-1; 11 bases agree with TRBD2. Per germline, CDR1 MNHEY and CDR2 SVGAGI. With V trimmed by 4 bases and J by 1 base, 6 bases remained unmatched. This CDR3 has 17 amino acids. The CDR3 region is CASSFLAGGPSYNEQFF. CDR3 DNA sequence: TGTGCCAGCAGTTTTCTAGCGGGAGGACCGTCCTACAATGAGCAGTTCTTC.

In this sample, this clonotype turned up a few times. The rearrangement joins TRBV9 to TRBJ2-1; 10 bases match TRBD1. The CDR3 runs 15 residues. Germline trimming cut 6 bases from V and 4 bases from J; bases unmatched to any gene: 7. The V gene's germline CDR1 is SGDLS and CDR2 YYNGEE. The CDR3 loop reads CASTARDRGYNEQFF. Written as DNA, the CDR3 is TGTGCCAGCACCGCCCGGGACAGGGGATACAATGAGCAGTTCTTC. Together with reference TRBV9 and TRBJ2-1, the CDR3 gives the full variable domain: DSGVTQTPKHLITATGQRVTLRCSPRSGDLSVYWYQQSLDQGLQFLIQYYNGEERAKGNILERFSAQQFPDLHSELNLSSLELGDSALYFCASTARDRGYNEQFFGPGTRLTVL.

This clonotype has more than one count but fewer than ten. The chain joins TRBV3-1 to TRBJ2-5; TRBD1 aligns across 8 bases. Germline V lookup: CDR1 LGHDT, CDR2 YNNKEL (reference sequence). CDR3 length: 15 residues. V lost 1 base to trimming and J lost 4 bases; unmatched junction nucleotides: 5. The CDR3 nucleotides read TGTGCCAGCAGCCAAGTACAGGGGGTAGCAGAGACCCAGTACTTC. Protein product: CASSQVQGVAETQYF.

This clonotype was detected a few times. The chain uses TRBV7-9 and TRBJ2-1, with 15 bases identical to TRBD2. This CDR3 region has 17 residues. V was clipped by 5 bases and J by 4 bases; unmatched bases: 6. CDR1 is SEHNR and CDR2 is FQNEAQ in the germline V gene (reference sequence). This CDR3 is CASSLGLAGGRYNEQFF. CDR3 DNA: TGTGCCAGCAGCCTTGGACTAGCGGGAGGGCGGTACAATGAGCAGTTCTTC. Combining the CDR3 with reference TRBV7-9 and TRBJ2-1 gives the whole variable domain DTGVSQNPRHKITKRGQNVTFRCDPISEHNRLYWYRQTLGQGPEFLTYFQNEAQLEKSRLLSDRFSAERPKGSFSTLEIQRTEQGDSAMYLCASSLGLAGGRYNEQFFGPGTRLTVL.

This clonotype came up a few times. This sequence joins TRBV24-1 and TRBJ2-6; D is undetermined. Trimming took off 2 bases at V and 2 bases at J, with 6 bases between the two ends. From germline, CDR1 is KGHDR and CDR2 SFDVKD. The CDR3 covers 15 residues. The CDR3 DNA sequence: TGTGCCACCAGTGATTCACAGACTGGGGCCAACGTCCTGACTTTC. It codes for CATSDSQTGANVLTF.